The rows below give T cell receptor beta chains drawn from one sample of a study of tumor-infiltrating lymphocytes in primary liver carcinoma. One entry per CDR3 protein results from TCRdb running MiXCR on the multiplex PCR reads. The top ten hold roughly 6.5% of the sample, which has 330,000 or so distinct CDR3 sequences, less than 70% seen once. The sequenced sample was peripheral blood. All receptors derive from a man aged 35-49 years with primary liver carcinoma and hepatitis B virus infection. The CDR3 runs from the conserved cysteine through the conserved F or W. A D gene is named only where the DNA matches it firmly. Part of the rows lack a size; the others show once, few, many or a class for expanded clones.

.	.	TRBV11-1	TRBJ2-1	TGTGCCAGCAGCACCCTAGCAGGAGGGAACAATGAGCTGTTCTTC	CASSTLAGGNNELFF
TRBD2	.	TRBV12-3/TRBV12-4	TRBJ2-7	TGTGCCAGCAGTGCGGGAGTAGCGGGAGGGGACGAGCAGTACTTT	CASSAGVAGGDEQYF
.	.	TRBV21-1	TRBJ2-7	TGTGCCAGCAGTTTAAGGCCAGGGGGCGGGGAAGACTACGAGCAGTACTTC	CASSLRPGGGEDYEQYF
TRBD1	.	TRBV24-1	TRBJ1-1	TGTGCCACCAGTGATACTAGGACAGGGTACGACACGGCTTTCTTT	CATSDTRTGYDTAFF
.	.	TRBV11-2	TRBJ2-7	TGTCCCAGCAGCTTAGATCTTCCCGGCGTTGGTTACGAGCAGTACTTC	CPSSLDLPGVGYEQYF
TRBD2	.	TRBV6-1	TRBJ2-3	TGTGCCAGCAGTGTAGTTCCGGGACTAGTGGGAGCGGTAGATACGCAGTATTTT	CASSVVPGLVGAVDTQYF
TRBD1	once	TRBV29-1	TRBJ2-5	TGTAGCGCGGACAGGATAGGGACCCAGTACTTC	CSADRIGTQYF
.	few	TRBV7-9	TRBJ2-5	TGTGCCAGCAGCTCCATAGCAGAGTACCAAGAGACCCAGTACTTC	CASSSIAEYQETQYF
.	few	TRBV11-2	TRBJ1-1	TGTGGCACCAACATGCCGGGACGCAAGAACACTGAAGCTTTCTTT	CGTNMPGRKNTEAFF
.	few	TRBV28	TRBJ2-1	TGTGCCAGCAGTGTCGCAGGGGCGGGGAGGGATGAGCAGTTCTTC	CASSVAGAGRDEQFF
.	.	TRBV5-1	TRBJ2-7	TGCGCCAGCAGCTTAGACGGGACGGAGGACTACGAGCAGTACTTC	CASSLDGTEDYEQYF
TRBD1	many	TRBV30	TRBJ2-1	TGTGCCTGGAGTGCAGACGGGACAGGAGATTACAATGAGCAGTTCTTC	CAWSADGTGDYNEQFF
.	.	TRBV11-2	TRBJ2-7	TGTGTCAGCAGCTTGGAGATCGGGGGCTACGAGCAATACTTC	CVSSLEIGGYEQYF
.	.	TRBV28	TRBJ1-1	TGTGCCAGCAAGGAGGACACTCAAGCTTTCTTT	CASKEDTQAFF
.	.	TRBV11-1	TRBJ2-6	TGTGCCAGGAGCTTAGACCGGTTTGGGGCCAACCTCCTGACTTTC	CARSLDRFGANLLTF
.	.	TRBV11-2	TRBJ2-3	TGTGCCAGCAGTTTAGTAGGTGGTAGCACAAATACGCAGTATTTT	CASSLVGGSTNTQYF
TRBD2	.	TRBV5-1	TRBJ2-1	TGCGCCAGCAGCTTGGGTCTAGCGGGAGCCAATGAGCAGTTCTTC	CASSLGLAGANEQFF
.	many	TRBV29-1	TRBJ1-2	TGCAGCGTTGACAGGGGCACTCCTACCGCCTATGGCTACACCTTC	CSVDRGTPTAYGYTF
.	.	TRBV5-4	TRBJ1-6	TGTGCCAGCAGCATGAATCTGGGTAATTCACCCCTCCACTTT	CASSMNLGNSPLHF